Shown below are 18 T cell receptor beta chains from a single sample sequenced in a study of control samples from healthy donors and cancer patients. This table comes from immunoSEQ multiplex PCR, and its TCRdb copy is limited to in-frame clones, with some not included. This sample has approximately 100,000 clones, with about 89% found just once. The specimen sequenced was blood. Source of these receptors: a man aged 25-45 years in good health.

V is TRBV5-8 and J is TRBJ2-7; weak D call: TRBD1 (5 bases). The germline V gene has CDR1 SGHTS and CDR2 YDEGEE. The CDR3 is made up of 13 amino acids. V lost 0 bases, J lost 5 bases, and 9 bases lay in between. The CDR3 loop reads CASSLAETDEQYV. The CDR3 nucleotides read TGTGCCAGCAGCTTGGCCGAGACAGACGAGCAGTACGTC.

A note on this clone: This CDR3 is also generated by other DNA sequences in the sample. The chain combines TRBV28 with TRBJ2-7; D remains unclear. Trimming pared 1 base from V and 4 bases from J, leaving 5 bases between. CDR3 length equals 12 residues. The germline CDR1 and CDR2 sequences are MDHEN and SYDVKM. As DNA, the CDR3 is TGTGCCAGCAGTTTATTGGGATACGAGCAGTACTTC. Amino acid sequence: CASSLLGYEQYF.

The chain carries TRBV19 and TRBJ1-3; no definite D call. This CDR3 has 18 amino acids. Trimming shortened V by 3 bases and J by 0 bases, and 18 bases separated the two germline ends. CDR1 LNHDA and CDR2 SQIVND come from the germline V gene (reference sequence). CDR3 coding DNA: TGTGCCAGTAGTATGACTCCGAGGACGGAGAGCTCTGGAAACACCATATATTTT. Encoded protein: CASSMTPRTESSGNTIYF.

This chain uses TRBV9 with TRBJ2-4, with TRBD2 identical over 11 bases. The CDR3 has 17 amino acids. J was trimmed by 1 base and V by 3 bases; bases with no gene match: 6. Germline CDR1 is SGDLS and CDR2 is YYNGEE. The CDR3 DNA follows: TGTGCCAGCAGCGGCTCTAGCGGGGGGTGGGCCAAAAACATTCAGTACTTC. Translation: CASSGSSGGWAKNIQYF.

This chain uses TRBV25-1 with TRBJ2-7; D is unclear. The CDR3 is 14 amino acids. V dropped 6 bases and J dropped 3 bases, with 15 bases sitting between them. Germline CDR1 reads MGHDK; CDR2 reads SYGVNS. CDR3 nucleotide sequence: TGTGCCAGCAGCCCTGAGTTGAACGGCTACGAGCAGTACTTC. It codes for CASSPELNGYEQYF.

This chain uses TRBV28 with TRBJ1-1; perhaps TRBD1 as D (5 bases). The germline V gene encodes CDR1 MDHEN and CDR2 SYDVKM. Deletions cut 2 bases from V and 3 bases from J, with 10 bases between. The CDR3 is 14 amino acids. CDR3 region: CASSLGAPYTEAFF. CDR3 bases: TGTGCCAGCAGTTTAGGGGCACCCTACACTGAAGCTTTCTTT.

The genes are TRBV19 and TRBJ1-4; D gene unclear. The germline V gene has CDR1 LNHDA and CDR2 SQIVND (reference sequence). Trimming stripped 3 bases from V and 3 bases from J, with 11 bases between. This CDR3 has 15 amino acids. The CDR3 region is CASSISTTPNEKLFF. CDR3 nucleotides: TGTGCCAGTAGTATTTCAACTACTCCTAATGAAAAACTGTTTTTT.

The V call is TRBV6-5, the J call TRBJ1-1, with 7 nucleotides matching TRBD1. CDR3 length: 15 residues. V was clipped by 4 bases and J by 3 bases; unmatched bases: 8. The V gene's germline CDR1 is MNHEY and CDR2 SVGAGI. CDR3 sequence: CASSSPGQFYTEAFF. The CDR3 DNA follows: TGTGCCAGCAGTTCGCCGGGACAGTTTTACACTGAAGCTTTCTTT.

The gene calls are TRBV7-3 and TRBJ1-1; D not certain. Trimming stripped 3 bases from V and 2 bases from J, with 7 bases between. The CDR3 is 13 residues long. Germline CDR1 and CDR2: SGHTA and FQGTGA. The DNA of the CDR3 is TGTGCCAGCAGCTTTCACGGAAACACTGAAGCTTTCTTT. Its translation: CASSFHGNTEAFF.

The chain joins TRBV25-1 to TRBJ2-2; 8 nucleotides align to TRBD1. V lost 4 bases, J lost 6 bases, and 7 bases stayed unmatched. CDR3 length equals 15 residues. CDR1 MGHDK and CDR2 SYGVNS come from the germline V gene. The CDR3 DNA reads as TGTGCCAGCAGTGGTGGACAGGGTCCACCCGGGGAGCTGTTTTTT. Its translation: CASSGGQGPPGELFF.

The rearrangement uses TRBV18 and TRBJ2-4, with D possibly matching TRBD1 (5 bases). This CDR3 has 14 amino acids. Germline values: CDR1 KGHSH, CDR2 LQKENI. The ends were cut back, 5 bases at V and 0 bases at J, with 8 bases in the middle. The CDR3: CASSKQAAKNIQYF. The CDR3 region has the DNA TGTGCCAGCTCAAAACAGGCAGCCAAAAACATTCAGTACTTC.

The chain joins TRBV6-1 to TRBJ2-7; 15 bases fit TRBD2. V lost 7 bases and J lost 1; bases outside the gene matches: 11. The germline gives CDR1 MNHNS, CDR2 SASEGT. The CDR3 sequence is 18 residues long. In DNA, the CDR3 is TGTGCCAGCACCGAAGCCGGGACTAGCGGGAGGCGGTCCTACGAGCAGTACTTC. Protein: CASTEAGTSGRRSYEQYF.

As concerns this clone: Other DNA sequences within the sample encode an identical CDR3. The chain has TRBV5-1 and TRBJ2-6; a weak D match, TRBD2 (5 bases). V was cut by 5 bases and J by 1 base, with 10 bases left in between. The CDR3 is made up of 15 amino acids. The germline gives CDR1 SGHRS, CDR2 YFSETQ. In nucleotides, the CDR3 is TGCGCCAGCAGTGTGACGGGGTCTGGGGCCAACGTCCTGACTTTC. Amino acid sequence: CASSVTGSGANVLTF.

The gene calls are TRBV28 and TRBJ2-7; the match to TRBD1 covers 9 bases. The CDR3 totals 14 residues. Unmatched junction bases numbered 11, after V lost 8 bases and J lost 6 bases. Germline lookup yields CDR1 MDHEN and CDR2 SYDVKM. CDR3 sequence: CASDAGTGYREQYF. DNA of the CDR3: TGTGCCAGCGACGCCGGGACAGGGTACCGCGAGCAGTACTTC.

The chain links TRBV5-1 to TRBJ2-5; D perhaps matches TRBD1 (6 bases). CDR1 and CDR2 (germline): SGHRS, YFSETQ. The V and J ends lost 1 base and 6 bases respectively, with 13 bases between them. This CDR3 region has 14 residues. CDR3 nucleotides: TGCGCCAGCAGCTTGACAGGGAATTTGCAGACCCAGTACTTC. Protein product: CASSLTGNLQTQYF.

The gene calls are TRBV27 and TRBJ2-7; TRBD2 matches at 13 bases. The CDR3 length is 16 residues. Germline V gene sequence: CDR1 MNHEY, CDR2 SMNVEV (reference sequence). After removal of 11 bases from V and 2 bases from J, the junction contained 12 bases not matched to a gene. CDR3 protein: CAGLLAGGPNTYEQYV. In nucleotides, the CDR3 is TGTGCCGGATTACTAGCGGGGGGGCCGAACACCTACGAGCAGTACGTC.

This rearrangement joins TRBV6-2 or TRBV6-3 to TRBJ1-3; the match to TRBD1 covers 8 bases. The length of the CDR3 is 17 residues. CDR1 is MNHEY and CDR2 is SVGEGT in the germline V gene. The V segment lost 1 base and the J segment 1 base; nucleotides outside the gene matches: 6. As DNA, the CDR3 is TGTGCCAGCAGTTACTTCTCAGGGGGCATGTCTGGAAACACCATATATTTT. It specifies CASSYFSGGMSGNTIYF.

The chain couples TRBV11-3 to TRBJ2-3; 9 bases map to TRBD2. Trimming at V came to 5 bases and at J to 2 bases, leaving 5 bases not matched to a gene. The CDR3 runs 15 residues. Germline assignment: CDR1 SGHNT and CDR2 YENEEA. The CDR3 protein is CASSEGTSSTDTQYF. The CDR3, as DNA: TGTGCCAGCAGCGAGGGGACTAGCTCCACAGATACGCAGTATTTT.